This TCR beta chain was retrieved from a study of CD8 T cells in ankylosing spondylitis. Whole-study findings and limits: Ankylosing spondylitis blood seemed to carry a telltale TCR beta motif made of under ten highly homologous variants.

This clonotype was recorded at least ten times. Its antigen is undetermined. From the 5' RACE reads, TCRdb called clonotypes with MiXCR, one entry per CDR3 protein. The data hold 650,000 to 800,000 distinct CDR3 sequences, with over 15% observed a single time. The germline V and J ends were trimmed by 7 bases and 4 bases, with 7 bases remaining between them. Germline values: CDR1 SNHLY, CDR2 FYNNEI. The CDR3 length is 11 residues. This chain connects TRBV2 to TRBJ2-5, with D possibly matching TRBD2 (6 bases). Sequencing input: blood, either unsorted or a sorted T cell fraction (not recorded which). The receptor was isolated from a male donor with ankylosing spondylitis. The CDR3 bases are TGTGCCAGCATGCGGGGAGAGACCCAGTACTTC. This encodes CASMRGETQYF.